A single sample is the source of the 5 T cell receptor beta chains below, sequenced in a study of CD8+ T cells in alopecia areata. Stated treatment: oral pan-JAK inhibitor, 5-10 mg twice daily. Following extraction, RNA underwent reverse transcription to cDNA, which served as the sequencing template. The assay was immunoSEQ multiplex PCR, and TCRdb's table has in-frame clones only and misses some. The data show 170,000 or so clones, about 60% seen once. The sequencing used CD8+ T cells sorted from blood, collected at week 24, from a patient treated with tofacitinib. The receptors derive from a human donor with alopecia areata.

The chain's CDR3 is CASSRGTSRYF. The CDR3 DNA sequence: TGTGCCAGCAGCCGGGGGACTTCCCGTTACTTC. The gene calls are TRBV6-5 and TRBJ2-5; possible D gene TRBD2, 6 bases. Trimming took off 6 bases at V and 14 bases at J, with 16 bases between the two ends. The CDR3 length is 11 residues. The germline V gene has CDR1 MNHEY and CDR2 SVGAGI.

With regard to this clone: An end of the junction does not agree with germline; a read error may underlie this. The rearrangement links TRBV15 to TRBJ1-6; no reliable D call. The CDR3 consists of 12 residues. Looked up from germline, CDR1 is LNHNV and CDR2 is YYDKDF (reference sequence). The DNA for the CDR3 is TGTGCCACCGGCAGAGATAATTCACCCCTCCACTTT. As protein: CATGRDNSPLHF.

In DNA form, the CDR3 reads TGTGCCAGCAGCTCCCGACTAGCGGGCCCTCAAGAGACCCAGTACTTC. Its protein is CASSSRLAGPQETQYF. The rearrangement uses TRBV7-9 and TRBJ2-5; 10 nucleotides agree with TRBD2. The CDR3 length is 16 residues. Losses at the gene ends were 4 bases for V and 2 bases for J; bases not matched to a gene: 7. Germline V CDR1 and CDR2: SEHNR, FQNEAQ (reference sequence).

This rearrangement joins TRBV6-5 to TRBJ1-5; unclear D gene. The CDR3 covers 13 residues. Germline V lookup: CDR1 MNHEY, CDR2 SVGAGI. Trimming pared 0 bases from V and 6 bases from J, leaving 6 bases between. CDR3 in DNA: TGTGCCAGCAGTTACTCTCCGTTTCAGCCCCAGCATTTT. It encodes CASSYSPFQPQHF.

The rearrangement joins TRBV11-2 to TRBJ2-1, with D uncertain. V lost 2 bases to trimming and J lost 7 bases, with 6 bases between them. The CDR3 loop spans 12 amino acids. From germline, CDR1 is SGHAT and CDR2 FQNNGV. CDR3 loop: CASSLWPNEQFF. DNA for the CDR3: TGTGCCAGCAGCTTATGGCCTAATGAGCAGTTCTTC. Variable domain in full (rest from reference TRBV11-2 and TRBJ2-1): EAGVAQSPRYKIIEKRQSVAFWCNPISGHATLYWYQQILGQGPKLLIQFQNNGVVDDSQLPKDRFSAERLKGVDSTLKIQPAKLEDSAVYLCASSLWPNEQFFGPGTRLTVL.